Shown below are 31 T cell receptor beta chains from a single sample sequenced in a study of CD8+ T cells in alopecia areata. Extraction and reverse transcription of RNA yielded cDNA as the sequencing template. The protocol was immunoSEQ multiplex PCR, while the TCRdb copy is restricted to in-frame clones and leaves out a portion. The profile shows about 180,000 clones, about half of them singletons. Treatment specified: oral pan-JAK inhibitor, 5-10 mg twice daily. The material sequenced was CD8+ T cells sorted from blood, taken at week 52, from a patient treated with tofacitinib. The receptors here all came from a human donor with alopecia areata.

The rearrangement uses TRBV4-1 and TRBJ1-2; D ambiguous. CDR1 and CDR2 from the germline V gene are MGHRA and YSYEKL. Trimming removed 2 bases from V and 4 bases from J, with 11 bases in between. The length of the CDR3 is 14 residues. DNA for the CDR3: TGCGCCAGCAGCCAACGTGTGACTGGCTATGGCTACACCTTC. Amino acid sequence: CASSQRVTGYGYTF.

V gene TRBV4-1 combines with J gene TRBJ1-5, with 7 bases that match TRBD1. With 5 bases clipped from V and 3 bases from J, the junction kept 7 bases outside the gene matches. The CDR3 consists of 15 residues. From germline, CDR1 is MGHRA and CDR2 YSYEKL. The CDR3: CASSYRDRDNQPQHF. DNA for the CDR3: TGCGCCAGCAGCTACCGGGACAGAGACAATCAGCCCCAGCATTTT.

V usage is TRBV7-2 and J usage is TRBJ1-6, with no clear D. Germline CDR1 reads SGHTA; CDR2 reads FQGNSA. The CDR3 consists of 12 residues. V was clipped by 3 bases and J by 14 bases, with 11 bases between them. CDR3 nucleotide sequence: TGTGCCAGCAGCTTCACGGGCCTTGCCCTCCACTTT. Its translation is CASSFTGLALHF.

The chain has TRBV5-1 and TRBJ2-3; no clear D gene. Trimming took off 0 bases at V and 4 bases at J, with 12 bases between the two ends. The germline CDR1 and CDR2 sequences are SGHRS and YFSETQ. This CDR3 contains 15 residues. This CDR3 is CASSLALKEPDTQYF. As DNA, the CDR3 is TGCGCCAGCAGCTTGGCCCTCAAGGAACCAGATACGCAGTATTTT.

This clone was counted only a few times. The J gene is TRBJ1-6, the V gene TRBV4-1; no firm D call. Between the trimmed V and J ends, which lost 0 bases and 7 bases, there was a span of 13 bases. The germline CDR1 and CDR2 sequences are MGHRA and YSYEKL. The CDR3 has 16 amino acids. This chain's CDR3 is CASSQEWGILNSPLHF. For the CDR3, the DNA is TGCGCCAGCAGCCAAGAATGGGGAATCTTGAATTCACCCCTCCACTTT.

In its sample, this clone was seen a few times. The chain combines TRBV7-9 with TRBJ1-1; D is unclear. The germline V gene has CDR1 SEHNR and CDR2 FQNEAQ (reference sequence). CDR3 length equals 10 residues. The CDR3 bases are TGTGCAGGCGGGAACACTGAAGCTTTCTTT. Amino acid sequence: CAGGNTEAFF.

The chain links TRBV4-1 to TRBJ2-7; possibly TRBD2 for D (6 bases). CDR3 length equals 18 residues. Germline V lookup: CDR1 MGHRA, CDR2 YSYEKL. V was pared by 1 base and J by 2 bases, with 21 bases between. In nucleotides, the CDR3 is TGCGCCAGCAGCCAAGCCGATAGGAGAGACGGAGGGACCTACGAGCAGTACTTC. Amino acids: CASSQADRRDGGTYEQYF.

This chain uses TRBV7-9 with TRBJ1-5; 8 bases map to TRBD1. Germline values: CDR1 SEHNR, CDR2 FQNEAQ (reference sequence). There are 14 residues in the CDR3. The ends lost 6 bases at V and 6 bases at J; junction bases unmatched: 7. The CDR3 sequence: CASSYDRGGQPQHF. CDR3 sequence (DNA): TGTGCCAGCAGTTACGACAGGGGTGGTCAGCCCCAGCATTTT.

This clone was picked up many times. The V gene is TRBV23-1, the J gene TRBJ1-5; no clear D. TRBV23-1 is assigned to the ORF class and has an uncertain function. This CDR3 is built from 13 residues. V was cut by 9 bases and J by 0 bases, with 9 bases left in between. The CDR3 reads CARTMVSNQPQHF. DNA for the CDR3: TGCGCCAGGACAATGGTTAGCAATCAGCCCCAGCATTTT.

This clone came up a few times. The V and J genes are TRBV10-3 and TRBJ2-7, with D unresolved. This CDR3 is 13 amino acids long. V lost 8 bases to trimming and J lost 1 base, with 12 bases between them. In germline, CDR1 is ENHRY, CDR2 SYGVKD. CDR3 loop: CAILLGQSYEQYF. The CDR3 bases are TGTGCCATCCTTCTTGGGCAGTCCTACGAGCAGTACTTC.

The rearrangement links TRBV5-4 to TRBJ1-2; D is unresolved. Germline V gives CDR1 SGHNT, CDR2 YYREEE (reference sequence). The CDR3 has 16 amino acids. V was pared by 4 bases and J by 5 bases, with 21 bases between. The chain's CDR3 is CASSPLERVRAYGYTF. The DNA of the CDR3 is TGTGCCAGCAGCCCATTAGAGAGGGTGAGGGCGTATGGCTACACCTTC.

The gene calls are TRBV5-1 and TRBJ1-2; 11 bases match TRBD1. Losses at the gene ends were 2 bases for V and 5 bases for J; bases not matched to a gene: 11. This CDR3 has 17 residues. Germline V gene sequence: CDR1 SGHRS, CDR2 YFSETQ. The CDR3 DNA reads as TGCGCCAGCAGCTTCTGGCCGGGACAGGGGGAAGATTATGGCTACACCTTC. It encodes CASSFWPGQGEDYGYTF.

The CDR3 DNA sequence: TGTGCCTGGAGTGTACAAGGCAGGGGTATTCAGCCCCAGCATTTT. Its translation is CAWSVQGRGIQPQHF. The gene calls are TRBV30 and TRBJ1-5, with D tentatively TRBD1 (6 bases). Germline V CDR1 and CDR2: GTSNPN, SVGIG (reference sequence). The CDR3 runs 15 residues. V lost 0 bases and J 6 bases, leaving 15 bases between the germline ends.

The chain has TRBV27 and TRBJ1-6, with TRBD1 as a possible D gene (6 bases). CDR1 is MNHEY and CDR2 is SMNVEV in the germline V gene (reference sequence). The CDR3 totals 15 residues. V was shortened by 4 bases and J by 8 bases, with 15 bases between the two germline ends. CDR3 residues: CASSYRDIEDSPLHF. In DNA form, the CDR3 reads TGTGCCAGCAGTTACAGGGATATTGAGGATTCACCCCTCCACTTT.

The chain combines TRBV9 with TRBJ1-1, with D perhaps matching TRBD1 (6 bases). CDR3 length equals 14 residues. Germline V gene lookup returns CDR1 SGDLS and CDR2 YYNGEE. The germline V and J ends were trimmed by 4 bases and 4 bases, with 14 bases remaining between them. The CDR3 loop reads CASSTTSGVTEAFF. CDR3 in DNA: TGTGCCAGCAGCACAACGTCAGGGGTCACTGAAGCTTTCTTT. The full variable domain, with the rest looked up from reference TRBV9 and TRBJ1-1, is DSGVTQTPKHLITATGQRVTLRCSPRSGDLSVYWYQQSLDQGLQFLIQYYNGEERAKGNILERFSAQQFPDLHSELNLSSLELGDSALYFCASSTTSGVTEAFFGQGTRLTVV.

In its sample, this clone was seen a few times. The chain joins TRBV6-6 to TRBJ1-1; tentative D call: TRBD1 (5 bases). Germline values: CDR1 MNHNY, CDR2 SVGAGI (reference sequence). This CDR3 contains 14 residues. V was trimmed by 6 bases and J by 2 bases, leaving 13 bases between them. The CDR3 sequence is CASSLWQGNTEAFF. For the CDR3, the DNA is TGTGCCAGCAGCCTATGGCAGGGCAACACTGAAGCTTTCTTT.

The chain combines TRBV7-9 with TRBJ1-1; no definite D call. The CDR3 is made up of 12 amino acids. With 5 bases removed from V and 6 bases from J, the gap between germline ends came to 10 bases. Germline V gene lookup returns CDR1 SEHNR and CDR2 FQNEAQ (reference sequence). The CDR3: CASSKGGAEAFF. As DNA, the CDR3 is TGTGCCAGCAGCAAGGGAGGCGCTGAAGCTTTCTTT.

The gene calls are TRBV5-1 and TRBJ2-1, with 10 bases matching TRBD1. This CDR3 has 15 residues. Germline V gene sequence: CDR1 SGHRS, CDR2 YFSETQ. V gave up 5 bases and J gave up 2 bases; unmatched junction bases: 4. In DNA form, the CDR3 reads TGCGCCAGCAGTGGACAGGGGGGAACCTACAATGAGCAGTTCTTC. Protein sequence: CASSGQGGTYNEQFF.

The chain recombines TRBV11-2 with TRBJ2-1, with D unresolved. The germline CDR1 and CDR2 sequences are SGHAT and FQNNGV. The length of the CDR3 is 16 residues. Trimming left V 0 bases short and J 2 bases short, with 11 bases between. The CDR3 reads CASSLEARGTYNEQFF. CDR3 DNA: TGTGCCAGCAGCTTAGAAGCCAGAGGCACCTACAATGAGCAGTTCTTC.

Regarding this clone: Other nucleotide sequences from this sample produce the same CDR3. The J gene is TRBJ2-5, the V gene TRBV13; no clear D. Germline CDR1 and CDR2: PRHDT and FYEKMQ (reference sequence). V was clipped by 1 base and J by 4 bases, with 1 base between them. This CDR3 has 11 amino acids. CDR3 DNA sequence: TGTGCCAGCAGCTTAGCAGAGACCCAGTACTTC. This encodes CASSLAETQYF.

This clone occurred once. V and J are TRBV23-1 and TRBJ1-1, with D hard to call. TRBV23-1 is an ORF for which the function is uncertain. CDR3 length: 14 residues. The V end lost 3 bases, the J end lost 4 bases, and 12 bases lay between the germline ends. The CDR3: CASSHRVGGTEAFF. The CDR3 DNA is TGCGCCAGCAGTCATCGCGTAGGAGGCACTGAAGCTTTCTTT.

This clone was seen only a few times. The V gene is TRBV4-1, the J gene TRBJ1-4; D is perhaps TRBD1 (5 bases). The length of the CDR3 is 16 residues. From germline, CDR1 is MGHRA and CDR2 YSYEKL. Trimming shortened V by 1 base and J by 5 bases, and 14 bases separated the two germline ends. As DNA, the CDR3 is TGCGCCAGCAGCCAAGGGAAGGGACGGACAAATGAAAAACTGTTTTTT. Translated, it gives CASSQGKGRTNEKLFF.

This clone was counted only a few times. V gene TRBV7-9 combines with J gene TRBJ2-1; 9 bases align to TRBD2. This CDR3 region has 13 residues. V gave up 5 bases and J gave up 8 bases; unmatched junction bases: 4. Germline V lookup: CDR1 SEHNR, CDR2 FQNEAQ (reference sequence). The CDR3 region is CASSETSGDEQFF. In DNA form, the CDR3 reads TGTGCCAGCAGCGAGACTAGCGGCGATGAGCAGTTCTTC.

The CDR3: CSVQLGDYRGDTQYF. The DNA for the CDR3 is TGCAGCGTCCAACTAGGCGACTACCGCGGAGATACGCAGTATTTT. The V gene is TRBV29-1, the J gene TRBJ2-3; D may be TRBD2 (5 bases). CDR1 is SQVTM and CDR2 is ANQGSEA in the germline V gene. V was trimmed by 6 bases and J by 5 bases, leaving 21 bases between them. This CDR3 is built from 15 residues.

The chain carries TRBV13 and TRBJ2-5; D possibly corresponds to TRBD2 (6 bases). V was clipped by 7 bases and J by 2 bases, with 14 bases between them. This CDR3 spans 14 amino acids. Germline V gene lookup returns CDR1 PRHDT and CDR2 FYEKMQ (reference sequence). The CDR3 protein is CASIFWGVQETQYF. The CDR3 bases are TGTGCCAGCATTTTCTGGGGGGTACAAGAGACCCAGTACTTC. Filled out from reference TRBV13 and TRBJ2-5, the complete variable domain reads AAGVIQSPRHLIKEKRETATLKCYPIPRHDTVYWYQQGPGQDPQFLISFYEKMQSDKGSIPDRFSAQQFSDYHSELNMSSLELGDSALYFCASIFWGVQETQYFGPGTRLLVL.

The chain uses TRBV27 and TRBJ2-1; possibly TRBD2 for D (5 bases). The CDR3 extends over 15 amino acids. Germline V lookup: CDR1 MNHEY, CDR2 SMNVEV (reference sequence). V lost 5 bases and J lost 0, with 11 bases in between. The CDR3 DNA follows: TGTGCCAGCAGTACCGAGGGAGCCTCCTACAATGAGCAGTTCTTC. Protein: CASSTEGASYNEQFF.

This CDR3 reads CASSYSTVDYEQYF. DNA for the CDR3: TGTGCCAGCAGTTACTCGACAGTGGACTACGAGCAGTACTTC. The rearrangement uses TRBV6-5 and TRBJ2-7; D is possibly TRBD1 (5 bases). Looked up from germline, CDR1 is MNHEY and CDR2 is SVGAGI. The CDR3 length is 14 residues. Trimming removed 0 bases at V and 3 bases at J, with 9 bases between.

This clone turned up a few times. This chain uses TRBV30 with TRBJ2-4; 7 bases map to TRBD1. Germline V gene sequence: CDR1 GTSNPN, CDR2 SVGIG (reference sequence). The CDR3 has 15 residues. With 0 bases clipped from V and 6 bases from J, the junction kept 8 bases outside the gene matches. CDR3 in amino acids: CAWSVVIGGGNIQYF. CDR3 bases: TGTGCCTGGAGTGTAGTAATAGGGGGCGGAAACATTCAGTACTTC.

The rearrangement links TRBV29-1 to TRBJ1-4, with TRBD1 matching 8 bases. V was pared by 6 bases and J by 8 bases, with 5 bases of the junction left unmatched. Looked up from germline, CDR1 is SQVTM and CDR2 is ANQGSEA. CDR3 size: 12 residues. The CDR3 spells CSVWRTGEKLFF. The CDR3 nucleotides are TGCAGCGTCTGGCGGACAGGGGAAAAACTGTTTTTT. The full variable domain, in which reference TRBV29-1 and TRBJ1-4 provide the parts outside the CDR3, is SAVISQKPSRDICQRGTSLTIQCQVDSQVTMMFWYRQQPGQSLTLIATANQGSEATYESGFVIDKFPISRPNLTFSTLTVSNMSPEDSSIYLCSVWRTGEKLFFGSGTQLSVL.

The V and J genes are TRBV2 and TRBJ2-3, with a tentative D call TRBD2 (6 bases). Trimming removed 8 bases at V and 0 bases at J, with 9 bases between. Germline lookup yields CDR1 SNHLY and CDR2 FYNNEI. The CDR3 totals 13 residues. This CDR3 is CASRDFSTDTQYF. In DNA form, the CDR3 reads TGTGCCAGCCGGGACTTTAGCACAGATACGCAGTATTTT.

The chain carries TRBV29-1 and TRBJ2-7; D remains unclear. Germline-derived CDR1 and CDR2 are SQVTM and ANQGSEA. The CDR3 runs to 12 residues. The ends were cut back, 7 bases at V and 0 bases at J, with 10 bases in the middle. CDR3 loop: CSAVDTSYEQYF. The CDR3 coding sequence is TGCAGCGCAGTCGACACCTCCTACGAGCAGTACTTC.